Listed here are 25 T cell receptor beta chains from one sample, sequenced in a study of CD8+CD57+ T cells in acquired aplastic anemia. Only patients with CD8+CD57+ cell expansion on flow cytometry were chosen for sequencing. The TCR beta profiling, which covered VDJ combination and CDR3 sequence, was carried out using genomic DNA as the template. TCRdb passed the reads through MiXCR, listing each CDR3 protein once. The sample records 450,000 to 600,000 distinct CDR3 sequences, around 30% being singletons. Sample: sorted CD4+, CD8+, or CD8+CD57+ T cells (not recorded which) from PBMCs. The receptor source for this set is a human donor with aplastic anemia.

The V call is TRBV10-3, the J call TRBJ2-2, with 9 bases aligning to TRBD1. Germline CDR1 reads ENHRY; CDR2 reads SYGVKD. After removal of 6 bases from V and 6 bases from J, the junction contained 8 bases not matched to a gene. CDR3 length: 15 amino acids. The CDR3 loop is CAIRRTGVGPGELFF. For the CDR3, the DNA is TGTGCCATCAGGCGGACAGGGGTCGGTCCCGGGGAGCTGTTTTTT.

This clonotype came up once. This chain connects TRBV29-1 to TRBJ2-7, with TRBD1 matching over 9 bases. There are 14 residues in the CDR3. The ends lost 2 bases at V and 3 bases at J; junction bases unmatched: 5. The V gene's germline CDR1 is SQVTM and CDR2 ANQGSEA. This CDR3 reads CSVESRGQGYEQYF. In DNA, the CDR3 is TGCAGCGTTGAAAGTAGGGGACAGGGCTACGAGCAGTACTTC.

This clonotype has a handful of counts. V and J are TRBV4-1 and TRBJ1-1; the D is unclear. Germline V lookup: CDR1 MGHRA, CDR2 YSYEKL. Trimming removed 2 bases from V and 0 bases from J, with 10 bases in between. The CDR3 contains 15 residues. For the CDR3, the DNA is TGCGCCAGCAGCCAACTCCGGACGGTGAACACTGAAGCTTTCTTT. Its protein product is CASSQLRTVNTEAFF.

A word on this clonotype: A much larger clone sits a single nucleotide away, making a read error possible. This sequence joins TRBV19 and TRBJ1-3; 7 nucleotides align to TRBD1. The junction had 13 bases not matched to a gene; V was cut back by 6 bases and J by 2 bases. In germline, CDR1 is LNHDA, CDR2 SQIVND (reference sequence). The CDR3 is made up of 17 amino acids. DNA of the CDR3: TGTGCCAGTAGGAACGGCCGGGACAGAAGCCCTGGAAACACCATATATTTT. It encodes CASRNGRDRSPGNTIYF.

Regarding this clonotype: An end of the junction does not agree with germline; a read error may underlie this. This chain uses TRBV29-1 with TRBJ1-5; TRBD1 might be the D (5 bases). The CDR3 runs to 8 residues. In germline, CDR1 is SQVTM, CDR2 ANQGSEA. The CDR3 DNA sequence: TGCAGCGTCAGGGTGAGGACTTTT. Translation: CSVRVRTF.

The chain links TRBV25-1 to TRBJ1-6; D perhaps matches TRBD1 (5 bases). CDR3 length equals 14 residues. Trimming removed 6 bases at V and 5 bases at J, with 11 bases between. Germline assignment: CDR1 MGHDK and CDR2 SYGVNS. The CDR3 loop reads CASRETANNSPLHF. DNA for the CDR3: TGTGCCAGCAGGGAGACAGCCAATAATTCACCCCTCCACTTT.

This clonotype was counted many times. The rearrangement joins TRBV15 to TRBJ2-7; 11 positions agree with TRBD2. V was pared by 11 bases and J by 4 bases, with 4 bases of the junction left unmatched. Germline V gene sequence: CDR1 LNHNV, CDR2 YYDKDF (reference sequence). The CDR3 sequence is 12 residues long. In nucleotides, the CDR3 is TGTGCCGGTAGCGGGGGGGAATACGAGCAGTACTTC. Translating gives CAGSGGEYEQYF.

The chain uses TRBV11-2 and TRBJ1-6; 8 nucleotides align to TRBD1. Germline V gene lookup returns CDR1 SGHAT and CDR2 FQNNGV. The CDR3 has 16 residues. The junction had 11 bases not matched to a gene; V was cut back by 6 bases and J by 7 bases. The CDR3 DNA reads as TGTGCCAGCAGGCTGGGCCCCCAGGGGGCGAATTCACCCCTCCACTTT. Translating gives CASRLGPQGANSPLHF.

This clonotype occurred a few times. The chain links TRBV29-1 to TRBJ1-2, with D possibly matching TRBD1 (5 bases). The V gene's germline CDR1 is SQVTM and CDR2 ANQGSEA. V lost 7 bases and J 6 bases, leaving 15 bases between the germline ends. CDR3 size: 12 residues. Here the CDR3 DNA reads TGCAGCGGGATTGGACAAGATGATGGCTACACCTTC. Amino acids: CSGIGQDDGYTF. The full variable domain, with the rest looked up from reference TRBV29-1 and TRBJ1-2, is SAVISQKPSRDICQRGTSLTIQCQVDSQVTMMFWYRQQPGQSLTLIATANQGSEATYESGFVIDKFPISRPNLTFSTLTVSNMSPEDSSIYLCSGIGQDDGYTFGSGTRLTVV.

With respect to this clonotype: This could be a read error, since a much larger clone is one nucleotide away. V gene TRBV7-8 combines with J gene TRBJ1-1; possible D gene TRBD1, 5 bases. CDR1 is SGHVS and CDR2 is FQNEAQ in the germline V gene. The CDR3 sequence is 15 residues long. The ends were cut back, 3 bases at V and 0 bases at J, with 11 bases in the middle. The CDR3 bases are TGTGCCAGCAGCTTCAGCAGGGTCATGAACACTGAAGCTTTCTTT. Amino acids: CASSFSRVMNTEAFF.

The chain has TRBV7-2 and TRBJ1-2; D is unclear. The ends were cut back, 5 bases at V and 6 bases at J, with 10 bases in the middle. The CDR3 contains 12 residues. Germline CDR1 is SGHTA and CDR2 is FQGNSA. The CDR3: CASSGVGDGYTF. CDR3 nucleotides: TGTGCCAGCAGCGGTGTCGGAGATGGCTACACCTTC.

The chain recombines TRBV10-3 with TRBJ1-1; the match to TRBD1 covers 8 bases. J lost 0 bases, V lost 4 bases, and 7 bases had no gene match. The germline V gene has CDR1 ENHRY and CDR2 SYGVKD. CDR3 length: 16 amino acids. Here the CDR3 reads CAISGSGGQVNTEAFF. CDR3 sequence (DNA): TGTGCCATCAGTGGGTCAGGGGGCCAAGTGAACACTGAAGCTTTCTTT.

This clonotype was recorded at least ten times. The rearrangement links TRBV24-1 to TRBJ2-2; perhaps TRBD1 as D (6 bases). CDR3 length equals 13 residues. Trimming took 7 bases from V and 7 from J, leaving 12 bases between them. CDR1 is KGHDR and CDR2 is SFDVKD in the germline V gene. The CDR3 DNA sequence: TGTGCCACCAGAGAACAGGGTAACGGGGAGCTGTTTTTT. Translation gives CATREQGNGELFF.

This clonotype was seen at least ten times. The genes are TRBV19 and TRBJ2-7, with D possibly matching TRBD2 (5 bases). V was cut by 4 bases and J by 0 bases, with 13 bases left in between. The germline gives CDR1 LNHDA, CDR2 SQIVND (reference sequence). The CDR3 extends over 15 amino acids. The CDR3 nucleotides are TGTGCCAGTAGTACCGCGCTAGCTGACTCCTACGAGCAGTACTTC. Protein product: CASSTALADSYEQYF. The full variable domain, with the rest looked up from reference TRBV19 and TRBJ2-7, is DGGITQSPKYLFRKEGQNVTLSCEQNLNHDAMYWYRQDPGQGLRLIYYSQIVNDFQKGDIAEGYSVSREKKESFPLTVTSAQKNPTAFYLCASSTALADSYEQYFGPGTRLTVT.

This clonotype was detected ten times or more. The rearrangement links TRBV10-2 to TRBJ1-2, with D possibly TRBD1 on 6 matching bases. The germline V and J ends were trimmed by 3 bases and 3 bases, with 17 bases remaining between them. The germline CDR1 and CDR2 sequences are WSHSY and SAAADI. This CDR3 has 16 residues. As DNA, the CDR3 is TGCGCCAGCAGTGACCCTACGAAGGGGGAAGACTATGGCTACACCTTC. Translated: CASSDPTKGEDYGYTF.

The chain links TRBV7-6 to TRBJ2-1; 11 bases agree with TRBD2. Germline assignment: CDR1 SGHVS and CDR2 FNYEAQ. This CDR3 comprises 16 residues. The V and J ends lost 4 bases and 4 bases, in that order; junction bases with no gene match: 6. The CDR3, as DNA: TGTGCCAGCAGCTCAATAGCGGGAGGGGTTTACAATGAGCAGTTCTTC. Translating it yields CASSSIAGGVYNEQFF.

CDR3 protein: CASSQDRRRDRGRSTNEKLFF. For the CDR3, the DNA is TGCGCCAGCAGCCAAGATAGGCGCAGGGACAGGGGTCGGTCAACTAATGAAAAACTGTTTTTT. This chain joins TRBV4-1 and TRBJ1-4, with 10 bases identical to TRBD1. The CDR3 is 21 amino acids. Losses at the gene ends were 0 bases for V and 0 bases for J; bases not matched to a gene: 13. Per germline, CDR1 MGHRA and CDR2 YSYEKL.

This clonotype was picked up one time. One end of the junction does not line up with germline, which may come from a read error. This chain connects TRBV7-3 to TRBJ1-3; no reliable D call. The CDR3 consists of 17 residues. The germline V gene has CDR1 SGHTA and CDR2 FQGTGA. The CDR3 reads CASSLVGGGDSGTTIYF. The CDR3 region has the DNA TGTGCCAGCAGCTTGGTCGGTGGAGGCGACTCTGGAACCACCATATATTTT.

This clonotype was picked up a small number of times. The chain couples TRBV7-6 to TRBJ2-7; a weak D match, TRBD1 (6 bases). Trimming removed 2 bases from V and 0 bases from J, with 14 bases in between. Germline V gene data show CDR1 as SGHVS and CDR2 as FNYEAQ. This CDR3 region has 16 residues. The chain's CDR3 is CASSLIGQISSYEQYF. In DNA, the CDR3 is TGTGCCAGCAGCTTAATTGGACAGATAAGCTCCTACGAGCAGTACTTC.

This chain joins TRBV6-5 and TRBJ1-4; a possible D gene is TRBD1 (5 bases). Germline V lookup: CDR1 MNHEY, CDR2 SVGAGI. This CDR3 has 14 amino acids. Trimming shortened V by 5 bases and J by 2 bases, and 9 bases separated the two germline ends. CDR3 region: CASSNRNTNEKLFF. CDR3 DNA sequence: TGTGCCAGCAGTAACAGGAACACTAATGAAAAACTGTTTTTT.

At least ten counts were recorded for this clonotype. J is TRBJ1-2 and V is TRBV15; 7 nucleotides match TRBD1. The CDR3 is made up of 17 amino acids. V gave up 5 bases and J gave up 1 base; unmatched junction bases: 13. Per the germline V gene, CDR1 is LNHNV and CDR2 is YYDKDF (reference sequence). DNA of the CDR3: TGTGCCACCAGCCGACCCAGACAGGGTATAGTTAACTATGGCTACACCTTC. Translated, it gives CATSRPRQGIVNYGYTF.

The chain is built from TRBV29-1 and TRBJ2-3, with TRBD1 identical over 9 bases. Germline values: CDR1 SQVTM, CDR2 ANQGSEA. CDR3 length equals 12 residues. CDR3 residues: CTVQGAADTQYF. The CDR3 DNA reads as TGCACTGTACAGGGGGCCGCAGATACGCAGTATTTT.

This clonotype has just one count. This chain joins TRBV7-8 and TRBJ2-1; 10 bases match TRBD2. Germline V gene sequence: CDR1 SGHVS, CDR2 FQNEAQ. This CDR3 is built from 14 residues. Unmatched junction bases numbered 6, after V lost 5 bases and J lost 8 bases. The CDR3 reads CASSIQREGHEQFF. The CDR3 DNA reads TGTGCCAGCAGCATCCAGCGGGAGGGCCATGAGCAGTTCTTC.

This clonotype was counted a single time. This rearrangement joins TRBV11-2 to TRBJ2-1, with D uncertain. This CDR3 comprises 15 residues. Trimming removed 1 base from V and 0 bases from J, with 7 bases in between. Germline V gene sequence: CDR1 SGHAT, CDR2 FQNNGV. Here the CDR3 DNA reads TGTGCCAGCAGCTTAGGGGCCAACTCCTACAATGAGCAGTTCTTC. Its protein product is CASSLGANSYNEQFF.

Points on this clonotype: The junction and the germline gene differ at one end; a read error may be behind it. This chain joins TRBV20-1 and TRBJ2-7; D is unclear. CDR1 and CDR2 (germline): DFQATT, SNEGSKA (reference sequence). CDR3 length equals 14 residues. The CDR3 region is CSATGAQLTYGQYF. In DNA form, the CDR3 reads TGCAGTGCTACCGGAGCACAGTTAACCTACGGGCAGTACTTC.